Here is one TCR beta chain with its context. The data originate from a study of patients and donors after allogeneic stem cell transplantation. TCRdb recomputed calls from the RT-PCR reads with MiXCR, one row per CDR3 protein. Here the sample spans about 960,000 distinct CDR3 sequences, roughly 18% being singletons. Germline CDR1 is SGHNT and CDR2 is YYREEE (reference sequence). This CDR3 contains 17 residues. The V end lost 0 bases, the J end lost 2 bases, and 18 bases lay between the germline ends. The specimen sequenced was blood, either unsorted or a sorted T cell fraction (not recorded which). The chain recombines TRBV5-4 with TRBJ2-7, with D perhaps matching TRBD1 or TRBD2 (5 bases each). This sequence was found in a human donor who was either an allogeneic HSCT recipient or a stem cell or donor lymphocyte infusion donor (not recorded which). It is not recorded whose cells these are; they may come from a transplant donor. For the CDR3, the DNA is TGTGCCAGCAGCTTGGAGACCGGGACCCCCGTGCCCTACGAGCAGTACTTC. This translates into CASSLETGTPVPYEQYF.